This record concerns one T cell receptor (beta chain) sequence. Sequenced by immunoSEQ multiplex PCR; TCRdb stores in-frame clones only, minus some. Found here are about 260,000 clones, around 86% of them singletons; the top ten hold more than 2%. The sample belongs to a study of blood T cell repertoires in COVID-19. The overall study: Sample material is recorded as cDNA or gDNA derived from T cells, B-cell-depleted T cells, or PBMCs.

Participants were aged about 18 to 89 years from 20 to 30 US areas. Cohort assignment relied on participant-reported clinical history. Recovery meant two consecutive negative NP/OP PCR tests, professional clearance, or resolved symptoms. V lost 7 bases and J lost 2, with 17 bases in between. In germline, CDR1 is MNHEY, CDR2 SVGAGI. This CDR3 has 15 amino acids. The V gene is TRBV6-5, the J gene TRBJ1-2, with TRBD1 as a possible D gene (5 bases). Sequenced input: PBMCs or T cells enriched from blood (not recorded which). The TCR was taken from a woman aged 45 to 65 who had recovered from COVID-19. The CDR3 DNA follows: TGTGCCAGCATCCGACTGGGGGGACTGAACTATGGCTACACCTTC. Its translation: CASIRLGGLNYGYTF.